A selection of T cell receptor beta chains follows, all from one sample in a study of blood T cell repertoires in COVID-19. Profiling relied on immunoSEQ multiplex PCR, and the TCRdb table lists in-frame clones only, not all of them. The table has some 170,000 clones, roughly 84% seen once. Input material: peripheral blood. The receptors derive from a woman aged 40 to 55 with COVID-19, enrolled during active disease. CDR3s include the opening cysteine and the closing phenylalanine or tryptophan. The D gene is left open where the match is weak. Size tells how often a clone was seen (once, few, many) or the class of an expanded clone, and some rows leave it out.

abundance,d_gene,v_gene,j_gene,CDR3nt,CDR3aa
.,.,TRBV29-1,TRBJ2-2,TGCAGCGTTGAAGGGCCAGGATATCACGGGGAGCTGTTTTTT,CSVEGPGYHGELFF
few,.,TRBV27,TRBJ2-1,TGTGCCAGCAGTAACGTCACTAGAAGGTGGGTAGTCGCCCACAATGAGCAGTTCTTC,CASSNVTRRWVVAHNEQFF
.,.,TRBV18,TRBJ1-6,TGTGCCAGCTCACCAAGCGGGAGGGATAATTCACCCCTCCACTTT,CASSPSGRDNSPLHF
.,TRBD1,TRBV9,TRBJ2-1,TGTGCCAGCAGCGTCCGAGAGGGGGACAGGGGGAGACATGAGCAGTTCTTC,CASSVREGDRGRHEQFF
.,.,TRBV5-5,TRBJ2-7,TGTGCCAGCAGCTTGGCAGGGACAGAAGGAGGGGAGCAGTACTTC,CASSLAGTEGGEQYF
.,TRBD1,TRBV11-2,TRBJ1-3,TGTGCCAGCAGCCAGGGGGGCTCTGGTAGGGCTGGAAACACCATATATTTT,CASSQGGSGRAGNTIYF
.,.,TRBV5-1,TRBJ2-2,TGCGCCAGCAGCGTACATCCAAACCGGGAGCTGTTTTTT,CASSVHPNRELFF
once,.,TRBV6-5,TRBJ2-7,TGTGCCACCCTTAAGCAATACGAGCAGTACTTC,CATLKQYEQYF
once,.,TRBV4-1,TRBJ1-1,TGCGCCAGCAGCCAAGATGGCCAGGGAGGCGCTGAAGCTTTCTTT,CASSQDGQGGAEAFF
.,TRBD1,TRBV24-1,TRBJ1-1,TGTGCCACCAGTGATACCGGGGACAGCACTGAAGCTTTCTTT,CATSDTGDSTEAFF